This T cell receptor (beta chain) derives from a study of cytomegalovirus exposure and HLA in healthy donors. Researchers ran the PCR with 60 Vbeta and 13 Jbeta primers. Using immunoSEQ multiplex PCR, the repertoire was profiled, and TCRdb retains in-frame clones only, with some absent. Counted here are fewer than 200,000 clones, approximately 72% occurring once; the ten biggest clones make up about 1.3%. Details on this clone: Its antigen remains unknown.

CDR1 and CDR2 (germline): PRHDT, FYEKMQ (reference sequence). CDR3 size: 16 residues. The junction had 11 bases not matched to a gene; V was cut back by 4 bases and J by 6 bases. Study-level results: Being indistinguishable, some V segments were excluded, TRBV6-2 and TRBV6-3 among them.

The rearrangement links TRBV13 to TRBJ2-1, with 8 bases matching TRBD2. The sample was PBMCs. The receptor's source is a young man in good health and CMV-seronegative. CDR3 in amino acids: CASSSIGTSRANEQFF. CDR3 bases: TGTGCCAGCAGCTCGATTGGGACTAGTCGGGCCAATGAGCAGTTCTTC.